This TCR beta chain was sequenced in a study of T cell changes during pregnancy in multiple sclerosis. Clones were read by immunoSEQ multiplex PCR, and TCRdb kept only the in-frame ones, dropping some. The table shows over 50,000 clones, with around 91% occurring only once. The count of this clone is one. CDR3 length: 16 amino acids. V shed 4 bases and J shed 3 bases, with 17 bases lying between them. The germline CDR1 and CDR2 sequences are SGHTA and FQGNSA. Specimen: peripheral blood, collected in the third trimester of pregnancy. V is TRBV7-2 and J is TRBJ2-3; tentative D call: TRBD2 (7 bases). The receptor's source is a female donor in good health, enrolled as a control in a pregnancy study. The DNA for the CDR3 is TGTGCCAGCAGCTCCCCGGCGGGGGCGCTTACAGATACGCAGTATTTT. It translates to CASSSPAGALTDTQYF. Looking up the rest from reference TRBV7-2 and TRBJ2-3 gives the full variable domain: GAGVSQSPSNKVTEKGKDVELRCDPISGHTALYWYRQSLGQGLEFLIYFQGNSAPDKSGLPSDRFSAERTGGSVSTLTIQRTQQEDSAVYLCASSSPAGALTDTQYFGPGTRLTVL.